These T cell receptor beta chains were read from a single sample in a study of T cells in Graves' hyperthyroidism and ophthalmopathy. From the multiplex PCR reads, TCRdb called clonotypes with MiXCR, one entry per CDR3 protein. This sample has some 600,000 distinct CDR3 sequences, with around 45% found just once. Sequencing input: peripheral blood or thyroid tissue (not recorded which). These receptors were taken from a woman aged 18-30 years with Graves' hyperthyroidism. Both conserved end residues are part of each CDR3. The D gene is left open where the match is weak. The size entry is marked missing in some rows and otherwise reads once, few, many or a size class.

clone_size	j_call	cdr3_length	d_call	v_call	cdr3_aa	cdr3_nt
-	TRBJ1-1	13	TRBD1	TRBV19	CASSTYRDSKAFF	TGTGCCAGTAGTACCTATCGGGACAGCAAAGCTTTCTTT
few	TRBJ2-5	15	-	TRBV20-1	CSAWGPGTAGETQYF	TGCAGTGCTTGGGGACCAGGGACGGCCGGTGAGACCCAGTACTTC
few	TRBJ1-2	16	-	TRBV7-2	CASSQPGRQINYGYTF	TGCGCCAGCAGCCAACCGGGAAGACAGATTAACTATGGCTACACCTTC
many	TRBJ1-6	13	TRBD1	TRBV2	CASSGDSNSPLHF	TGTGCCAGCAGTGGGGACAGTAATTCACCCCTCCACTTT
-	TRBJ2-7	15	-	TRBV7-9	CASSSSGSRAYEQYF	TGTGCCAGCAGCTCGAGTGGGAGTCGAGCGTACGAGCAGTACTTC
many	TRBJ2-5	11	TRBD1	TRBV24-1	CATSRGETQYF	TGTGCCACCTCCAGGGGGGAGACCCAGTACTTC
few	TRBJ1-5	13	-	TRBV2	CASSYQAHQPQHF	TGTGCCAGCAGTTACCAGGCACATCAGCCCCAGCATTTT
-	TRBJ2-6	18	-	TRBV19	CASRVTGTLSSGANVLTF	TGTGCCAGTAGAGTTACCGGGACGTTAAGCTCTGGGGCCAACGTCCTGACTTTC
-	TRBJ1-6	13	-	TRBV10-3	CAISGTADSPLHF	TGTGCCATCAGTGGAACGGCAGACTCACCCCTCCACTTT
many	TRBJ2-2	14	-	TRBV2	CASRNTANTGELFF	TGTGCCAGCAGAAATACGGCGAACACCGGGGAGCTGTTTTTT
-	TRBJ2-3	15	-	TRBV9	CASSVGVRGTDTQYF	TGTGCCAGCAGCGTAGGAGTTCGGGGCACAGATACGCAGTATTTT
many	TRBJ2-2	14	TRBD2	TRBV7-6	CASRTSLNTGELFF	TGTGCCAGCAGGACTAGCCTGAACACCGGGGAGCTGTTTTTT
few	TRBJ2-5	15	-	TRBV2	CASTTQARGRETQYF	TGTGCCAGCACCACCCAAGCCCGGGGCAGGGAGACCCAGTACTTC
once	TRBJ2-5	13	-	TRBV4-1	CASSQDKRETQYF	TGCGCCAGCAGCCAAGATAAGAGGGAGACCCAGTACTTC
-	TRBJ1-1	14	-	TRBV10-3	CAISRDGKNTEAFF	TGTGCCATCAGTCGGGACGGAAAGAACACTGAAGCTTTCTTT
few	TRBJ2-7	11	-	TRBV7-6	CASSRDTEQYF	TGTGCCAGCAGCCGGGACACCGAGCAGTACTTC
-	TRBJ1-5	15	-	TRBV24-1	CATSAQGNTDQPQHF	TGTGCCACCAGTGCTCAAGGGAACACCGATCAGCCCCAGCATTTT
few	TRBJ2-2	14	TRBD1	TRBV10-3	CAITGTGGTGELFF	TGTGCCATTACCGGGACAGGGGGCACCGGGGAGCTGTTTTTT
many	TRBJ1-1	15	-	TRBV29-1	CSVDTGSGGDTEAFF	TGCAGCGTTGATACAGGTTCGGGCGGGGACACTGAAGCTTTCTTT
-	TRBJ2-7	14	-	TRBV7-2	CASSSLKANYEQYF	TGTGCCAGCAGCTCCTTAAAGGCCAACTACGAGCAGTACTTC
few	TRBJ1-4	12	-	TRBV6-5	CAAGTTNEKLFF	TGTGCCGCCGGGACAACTAATGAAAAACTGTTTTTT
once	TRBJ1-1	12	TRBD1	TRBV12-3/TRBV12-4	CASSTTGLEAFF	TGTGCCAGCAGTACGACAGGGTTGGAGGCTTTCTTT
-	TRBJ1-4	14	-	TRBV7-6	CASTLGGEGEKLFF	TGTGCCAGCACCCTAGGGGGGGAGGGGGAAAAACTGTTTTTT
-	TRBJ2-6	13	-	TRBV12-5	CASGTWGANVLTF	TGTGCTAGTGGAACCTGGGGGGCCAACGTCCTGACTTTC
-	TRBJ1-4	14	TRBD1	TRBV2	CASSKTGNGEKLFF	TGTGCCAGCAGCAAGACAGGGAATGGAGAAAAACTGTTTTTT
-	TRBJ2-7	15	TRBD2	TRBV7-9	CASRLGTSGSDEQYF	TGTGCCAGCAGGTTAGGGACTAGCGGGAGCGACGAGCAGTACTTC
-	TRBJ2-5	16	TRBD2	TRBV20-1	CSARGTSGRVDETQYF	TGCAGTGCTAGGGGGACTAGCGGGAGGGTAGATGAGACCCAGTACTTC
few	TRBJ2-7	13	-	TRBV14	CASSQVEVYEQYF	TGTGCCAGCAGCCAAGTTGAGGTCTACGAGCAGTACTTC
-	TRBJ2-7	15	-	TRBV4-2	CASSLRTGTFYEQYF	TGTGCCAGCAGCCTAAGGACCGGGACTTTCTACGAGCAGTACTTC
few	TRBJ1-6	17	-	TRBV7-3	CASSSRGLAGLNSPLHF	TGTGCCAGCAGCAGCCGGGGGCTGGCAGGCCTTAATTCACCCCTCCACTTT
-	TRBJ1-6	13	-	TRBV9	CASSIEFNSPLHF	TGTGCCAGCAGCATAGAATTTAATTCACCCCTCCACTTT
once	TRBJ1-5	12	TRBD1	TRBV29-1	CSVAPRGQPQHF	TGCAGCGTTGCTCCCAGGGGGCAGCCCCAGCATTTT
-	TRBJ2-5	13	TRBD1	TRBV29-1	CSDHDRDQETQYF	TGCAGCGATCACGACAGGGACCAAGAGACCCAGTACTTC
-	TRBJ1-5	16	-	TRBV6-2/TRBV6-3	CASSFSGRTLNQPQHF	TGTGCCAGCAGTTTCTCTGGACGGACGCTCAATCAGCCCCAGCATTTT
-	TRBJ2-5	15	TRBD1	TRBV7-2	CASSISGTGAETQYF	TGTGCCAGCAGCATATCCGGGACAGGTGCGGAGACCCAGTACTTC
-	TRBJ2-7	11	-	TRBV29-1	CSASDRYEQYF	TGCAGCGCCTCGGACCGGTACGAGCAGTACTTC
-	TRBJ2-7	13	TRBD1	TRBV10-3	CAIRQDRESEQYF	TGTGCCATCAGACAAGACAGGGAAAGCGAGCAGTACTTC
few	TRBJ2-7	15	-	TRBV20-1	CSAAPWGGGAYEQYF	TGCAGTGCTGCTCCATGGGGCGGCGGAGCTTACGAGCAGTACTTC
many	TRBJ2-5	11	-	TRBV12-3/TRBV12-4	CASGLQETQYF	TGTGCCAGCGGCCTACAAGAGACCCAGTACTTC
many	TRBJ1-1	15	-	TRBV25-1	CASSDPWGFNTEAFF	TGTGCCAGCAGTGATCCGTGGGGATTTAACACTGAAGCTTTCTTT
-	TRBJ1-4	10	-	TRBV5-1	CAGLNEKLFF	TGCGCCGGACTTAATGAAAAACTGTTTTTT
-	TRBJ1-1	16	-	TRBV7-3	CASSLGVRGVNTEASF	TGTGCCAGCAGCTTAGGTGTCCGGGGGGTGAACACTGAAGCTTCCTTT
many	TRBJ2-7	14	-	TRBV7-9	CASRLTPGAGEQYF	TGTGCCAGCAGACTTACGCCAGGGGCTGGCGAGCAGTACTTC
-	TRBJ1-1	15	-	TRBV5-1	CASSLVQAMNTEAFF	TGCGCCAGCAGCTTGGTACAGGCAATGAACACTGAAGCTTTCTTT
few	TRBJ2-6	16	-	TRBV7-9	CASSPTPSSGANVLTF	TGTGCCAGCAGCCCAACCCCCAGCTCTGGGGCCAACGTCCTGACTTTC
many	TRBJ1-3	15	-	TRBV7-6	CASSFGADLGNTIYF	TGTGCCAGCAGCTTTGGGGCAGACCTCGGAAACACCATATATTTT
once	TRBJ2-7	15	TRBD2	TRBV7-2	CASSLEPGLACEQYF	TGTGCCAGCAGCTTGGAACCGGGACTAGCGTGCGAGCAGTACTTC